One and the same sample provided the 18 T cell receptor beta chains below, sequenced in a study of CD8+CD57+ T cells in acquired aplastic anemia (dated by TCRdb to 2017 to 2018). These reads were obtained on an Illumina HiSeq 2000. Genomic DNA was used as template for profiling of TCR beta VDJ combinations and CDR3 sequences. The public reads were reanalyzed by TCRdb: fastp trimming at Q25, MiXCR alignment, in-frame beta chains only. Rows are combined by CDR3 protein, so each entry shows the most common genes and DNA. This sample holds 33,000 or so distinct CDR3 sequences; around three quarters were observed only once. The ten largest account for 22% of the sample. Sample: sorted CD4+, CD8+, or CD8+CD57+ T cells (not recorded which) from PBMCs. The receptor source for this set is a human donor in good health, serving as a control.

Notes on this clonotype: No conserved phenylalanine or tryptophan is present at the end of the CDR3, so a read error is the likely explanation. Because the CDR3's place on the DNA is in doubt, the DNA is left out and the CDR3 is given as listed by TCRdb. This CDR3 reads CSARQSERV. The chain is built from TRBV20-1 and TRBJ1-4. Germline V lookup: CDR1 DFQATT, CDR2 SNEGSKA (reference sequence). The CDR3 is 9 residues long, counting both termini.

This clonotype was observed many times. The chain uses TRBV30 and TRBJ1-4; D perhaps matches TRBD1 (5 bases). Between the trimmed V and J ends, which lost 4 bases and 8 bases, there was a span of 11 bases. The CDR3 runs 12 residues. Germline V CDR1 and CDR2: GTSNPN, SVGIG (reference sequence). DNA of the CDR3: TGTGCCTGGACCCAGGGATACGAAAAACTGTTTTTT. It codes for CAWTQGYEKLFF.

The chain carries TRBV5-1 and TRBJ2-3, with D possibly matching TRBD1 (7 bases). Germline CDR1 is SGHRS and CDR2 is YFSETQ. CDR3 length: 16 residues. The ends were cut back, 1 base at V and 4 bases at J, with 16 bases in the middle. DNA of the CDR3: TGCGCCAGCAGCTTGAGTGGCGGGACAGTGGCAGATACGCAGTATTTT. It is translated as CASSLSGGTVADTQYF.

This sequence joins TRBV7-2 and TRBJ2-7; 8 bases align to TRBD1. Germline values: CDR1 SGHTA, CDR2 FQGNSA. J gave up 3 bases and V 4 bases, and 8 bases lay outside the gene matches. The CDR3 consists of 15 residues. The CDR3 DNA reads TGTGCCAGCAGCTCACCGGGACAGGTCCACTACGAGCAGTACTTC. Its translation: CASSSPGQVHYEQYF.

This clonotype was counted between two and nine times. V gene TRBV7-9 combines with J gene TRBJ2-7; the D gene is possibly TRBD1 (6 bases). CDR3 length: 13 residues. CDR1 SEHNR and CDR2 FQNEAQ come from the germline V gene (reference sequence). With 5 bases removed from V and 1 base from J, the gap between germline ends came to 9 bases. CDR3 sequence: CASSRDKSYEQYF. In nucleotides, the CDR3 is TGTGCCAGCAGCCGGGACAAGTCCTACGAGCAGTACTTC.

The chain joins TRBV2 to TRBJ1-6; TRBD1 matches at 7 bases. V shed 7 bases, J shed 2 bases, and the junction held 8 bases outside the gene matches. Germline V gene data show CDR1 as SNHLY and CDR2 as FYNNEI. There are 16 residues in the CDR3. CDR3 in DNA: TGTGCCAGCATCGCGGGACAGCCCACCTATAATTCACCCCTCCACTTT. Translated: CASIAGQPTYNSPLHF.

The rearrangement uses TRBV24-1 and TRBJ2-7, with 9 bases that match TRBD2. Per the germline V gene, CDR1 is KGHDR and CDR2 is SFDVKD. The V and J ends lost 4 bases and 4 bases, in that order; junction bases with no gene match: 10. The CDR3 has 16 amino acids. The CDR3 bases are TGTGCCACCAGTGACACAGGGCTAGCGGGACCTTACGAGCAGTACTTC. Its protein is CATSDTGLAGPYEQYF.

This chain links TRBV10-3 with TRBJ2-3; TRBD1 might be the D (6 bases). This CDR3 contains 13 residues. The V gene lost 7 bases and the J gene lost 0 bases, with 8 bases spanning the gap. Germline V CDR1 and CDR2: ENHRY, SYGVKD. The CDR3 loop is CAIKGDSTDTQYF. In DNA, the CDR3 is TGTGCCATCAAGGGGGACAGCACAGATACGCAGTATTTT.

A note on this clonotype: Given the absence of the conserved phenylalanine or tryptophan at the CDR3 end, a read error is likely. The V call is TRBV24-1, the J call TRBJ2-1, with D hard to call. Trimming cost V 9 bases and J 8 bases, with 10 bases left between them. The germline V gene has CDR1 KGHDR and CDR2 SFDVKD. CDR3 length equals 11 residues. CDR3 sequence (DNA): TGTGCCACCGCACCCCTGGATGAGCAGTTCCTC. This translates into CATAPLDEQFL.

The chain employs TRBV29-1 and TRBJ2-4; 7 bases match TRBD2. J gave up 13 bases and V 6 bases, and 12 bases lay outside the gene matches. Germline V gene sequence: CDR1 SQVTM, CDR2 ANQGSEA. The CDR3 runs 12 residues. The CDR3 protein is CSVVVPRGEQYF. The CDR3, as DNA: TGCAGCGTCGTCGTCCCTCGGGGGGAGCAGTACTTC. The full variable domain, rest sourced from reference TRBV29-1 and TRBJ2-4, is SAVISQKPSRDICQRGTSLTIQCQVDSQVTMMFWYRQQPGQSLTLIATANQGSEATYESGFVIDKFPISRPNLTFSTLTVSNMSPEDSSIYLCSVVVPRGEQYFGAGTRLSVL.

V usage is TRBV19 and J usage is TRBJ1-2; 9 nucleotides agree with TRBD1. Per the germline V gene, CDR1 is LNHDA and CDR2 is SQIVND (reference sequence). Trimming took 7 bases from V and 7 from J; bases not matched to a gene: 10. The CDR3 has 14 amino acids. CDR3 nucleotide sequence: TGTGCCAGTACCCCGGGACAGGGAAGTAGTGGCTACACCTTC. Protein sequence: CASTPGQGSSGYTF.

V gene TRBV7-4 combines with J gene TRBJ2-5; 8 bases are shared with TRBD2. Losses at the gene ends were 6 bases for V and 4 bases for J; bases not matched to a gene: 1. CDR3 length: 12 amino acids. Germline V gene data show CDR1 as SGHVT and CDR2 as SQSDAQ. The CDR3 nucleotides read TGTGCCAGCAGAACTAGCGGAGAGACCCAGTACTTC. It is translated as CASRTSGETQYF.

With regard to this clonotype: One end of the junction does not line up with germline, which may come from a read error. The chain links TRBV10-2 to TRBJ2-3; no clear D gene. CDR1 WSHSY and CDR2 SAAADI come from the germline V gene. The CDR3 has 12 residues. Here the CDR3 DNA reads TGCGCCATCAGTGAAGTAGCTGATACGCAGTATTTT. This gives the protein CAISEVADTQYF.

V and J are TRBV7-8 and TRBJ1-5; D ambiguous. Trimming took off 3 bases at V and 1 base at J, with 4 bases between the two ends. This CDR3 has 13 residues. The germline CDR1 and CDR2 sequences are SGHVS and FQNEAQ. The CDR3: CASSLSSNQPQHF. CDR3 DNA sequence: TGTGCCAGCAGCTTGAGCAGCAATCAGCCCCAGCATTTT.

The CDR3 sequence: CASMYRTGRDTQYF. The CDR3 DNA follows: TGTGCCAGCATGTATCGAACCGGGCGAGATACGCAGTATTTT. The chain recombines TRBV2 with TRBJ2-3; no reliable D call. The CDR3 contains 14 residues. The germline CDR1 and CDR2 sequences are SNHLY and FYNNEI. Trimming cost V 7 bases and J 5 bases, with 16 bases left between them.

The V and J genes are TRBV24-1 and TRBJ1-5; 8 nucleotides agree with TRBD1. The V and J ends lost 8 bases and 6 bases, in that order; junction bases with no gene match: 5. The CDR3 is 13 residues long. CDR1 is KGHDR and CDR2 is SFDVKD in the germline V gene. CDR3 loop: CATNRGLGQPQHF. CDR3 bases: TGTGCCACCAACAGGGGGTTGGGTCAGCCCCAGCATTTT.

J is TRBJ1-2 and V is TRBV27; D ambiguous. Trimming took off 7 bases at V and 4 bases at J, with 10 bases between the two ends. The CDR3 consists of 12 residues. Germline CDR1 is MNHEY and CDR2 is SMNVEV (reference sequence). CDR3 DNA: TGTGCCAGCACCACTCCACCCTATGGCTACACCTTC. Its translation: CASTTPPYGYTF.

Here the CDR3 reads CATSSKDRVGYGYTF. DNA for the CDR3: TGTGCCACCAGCAGTAAGGACAGGGTGGGCTATGGCTACACCTTC. The chain links TRBV15 to TRBJ1-2; 8 nucleotides align to TRBD1. Looked up from germline, CDR1 is LNHNV and CDR2 is YYDKDF (reference sequence). The CDR3 totals 15 residues. V was clipped by 3 bases and J by 4 bases; unmatched bases: 7.